The present T cell receptor beta chain was sequenced within a study of a mutant IDH1 vaccine in newly diagnosed glioma. Across the study: Therapy received beforehand was radiotherapy, temozolomide, or both, with most patients given both.

Time point meaning: week 11, during vaccination. Vaccination used 300 ug of mutant IDH1 20-mer peptide per dose, with topical imiquimod. Of note for this clone: Its antigen is not identified.

Germline V gives CDR1 SGHTA, CDR2 FQGTGA. CDR3 size: 16 residues. The J segment lost 6 bases and the V segment lost 5 bases, leaving 5 bases of the junction unmatched. Some clones are missing from TCRdb's copy, which holds only in-frame ones; the method was immunoSEQ multiplex PCR. The sample includes under 150,000 clones, 85% to 90% of them seen just once. The chain is built from TRBV7-3 and TRBJ2-2, with 14 bases that match TRBD2. The sequencing here drew on PBMCs, taken from a glioma patient whose treatment included an IDH1 peptide vaccine. The sequence came from a woman in her 50s with glioma. The CDR3 region is CASSQGTSGRPGELFF. The CDR3 DNA is TGTGCCAGCAGCCAAGGGACTAGCGGGAGACCCGGGGAGCTGTTTTTT. The variable domain in full, with the rest retrieved from reference TRBV7-3 and TRBJ2-2, is GAGVSQTPSNKVTEKGKYVELRCDPISGHTALYWYRQSLGQGPEFLIYFQGTGAADDSGLPNDRFFAVRPEGSVSTLKIQRTERGDSAVYLCASSQGTSGRPGELFFGEGSRLTVL.